This paragraph covers one T cell receptor beta chain sequence. Sequenced by immunoSEQ multiplex PCR; TCRdb stores in-frame clones only, minus some. This table holds about 100,000 clones, around 95% found once. Trimming pared 0 bases from V and 7 bases from J, leaving 19 bases between. CDR3 size: 16 residues. CDR1 and CDR2 (germline): SNHLY, FYNNEI. The sample comes from a study of technical replicates of blood from several donors. The chain is built from TRBV2 and TRBJ2-7, with a possible D match to TRBD2 (6 bases). This TCR was recovered from a human donor in good health. Sequenced sample: T cells isolated from PBMCs. The CDR3 coding sequence is TGTGCCAGCAGTGAAGCGATAGGGGACTTAAGAGAGGAGCAGTACTTC. This sequence encodes CASSEAIGDLREEQYF.